This entry lists 28 T cell receptor beta chains sequenced from one sample in a study of blood T cell repertoires in COVID-19. Using immunoSEQ multiplex PCR, the repertoire was profiled, and TCRdb retains in-frame clones only, with some absent. The data contain approximately 260,000 clones, about 88% of them seen just once; the ten biggest clones take up about 2.1%. Material for sequencing was peripheral blood. The receptors originated from a woman in her 40s who had recovered from COVID-19.

The J gene is TRBJ1-6, the V gene TRBV19; a weak D match, TRBD1 (6 bases). CDR3 size: 14 residues. V was clipped by 5 bases and J by 5 bases, with 10 bases between them. Per germline, CDR1 LNHDA and CDR2 SQIVND (reference sequence). CDR3 loop: CASSAGTNNSPLHF. The CDR3 region has the DNA TGTGCCAGTAGTGCCGGGACAAATAATTCACCCCTCCACTTT.

V is TRBV19 and J is TRBJ1-5, with 8 nucleotides matching TRBD1. Per the germline V gene, CDR1 is LNHDA and CDR2 is SQIVND (reference sequence). This CDR3 contains 15 residues. The junction had 9 bases not matched to a gene; V was cut back by 7 bases and J by 4 bases. This CDR3 is CASNKDRDGNQPQHF. The CDR3 DNA reads as TGTGCCAGTAATAAGGACAGGGATGGAAATCAGCCCCAGCATTTT. The full variable domain, completed using reference TRBV19 and TRBJ1-5, is DGGITQSPKYLFRKEGQNVTLSCEQNLNHDAMYWYRQDPGQGLRLIYYSQIVNDFQKGDIAEGYSVSREKKESFPLTVTSAQKNPTAFYLCASNKDRDGNQPQHFGDGTRLSIL.

CDR3 sequence reads: CASRIRTSTDTQYF. CDR3 nucleotides: TGTGCCAGCAGGATAAGGACAAGCACAGATACGCAGTATTTT. The rearrangement joins TRBV6-5 to TRBJ2-3; the D gene is possibly TRBD1 (5 bases). The germline CDR1 and CDR2 sequences are MNHEY and SVGAGI. V was pared by 6 bases and J by 0 bases, with 10 bases between. The CDR3 is made up of 14 amino acids.

V usage is TRBV6-2 or TRBV6-3 and J usage is TRBJ2-7; tentatively, D is TRBD2 (6 bases). V was trimmed by 4 bases and J by 0 bases, leaving 7 bases between them. CDR3 size: 13 residues. Germline V lookup: CDR1 MNHEY, CDR2 SVGEGT. Here the CDR3 reads CASSSDYSYEQYF. The CDR3 DNA follows: TGTGCCAGCAGTTCGGACTACTCCTACGAGCAGTACTTC.

The chain combines TRBV28 with TRBJ2-3; maybe TRBD2 (6 bases). The length of the CDR3 is 14 residues. Germline V gene data show CDR1 as MDHEN and CDR2 as SYDVKM. Trimming removed 7 bases at V and 10 bases at J, with 21 bases between. CDR3 nucleotides: TGTGCCAGCACCACACCGGGAGTCCAAGCGGCGCAGTATTTT. It specifies CASTTPGVQAAQYF.

This rearrangement joins TRBV5-1 to TRBJ1-4, with TRBD1 identical over 7 bases. Germline CDR1 reads SGHRS; CDR2 reads YFSETQ. The CDR3 is 15 amino acids. Trimming took 1 base from V and 7 from J; bases not matched to a gene: 7. In DNA, the CDR3 is TGCGCCAGCAGCTTGCGGGACAGCCGATTTGAAAAACTGTTTTTT. Protein: CASSLRDSRFEKLFF.

The genes are TRBV6-5 and TRBJ1-2; D not resolved. The germline CDR1 and CDR2 sequences are MNHEY and SVGAGI. V lost 8 bases and J 6 bases, leaving 19 bases between the germline ends. The CDR3 totals 14 residues. The CDR3 DNA follows: TGTGCCAGCTGGGGTCCGGGATCCCCTAATGGCTACACCTTC. Translating gives CASWGPGSPNGYTF.

The chain uses TRBV28 and TRBJ2-7; tentative D call: TRBD2 (5 bases). In germline, CDR1 is MDHEN, CDR2 SYDVKM. This CDR3 region has 15 residues. V was shortened by 5 bases and J by 3 bases, with 17 bases between the two germline ends. CDR3 sequence: CASSRHTGNRYEQYF. The CDR3, as DNA: TGTGCCAGCAGTCGTCATACGGGGAACCGCTACGAGCAGTACTTC.

The V call is TRBV2, the J call TRBJ2-3; 9 bases fit TRBD2. The germline V gene has CDR1 SNHLY and CDR2 FYNNEI. The CDR3 covers 16 residues. J was trimmed by 4 bases and V by 3 bases; bases with no gene match: 8. CDR3 sequence (DNA): TGTGCCAGCAGTGAGGGACTAGCTTTTATTTCAGATACGCAGTATTTT. Protein: CASSEGLAFISDTQYF.

The V gene is TRBV30, the J gene TRBJ2-3, with a possible D match to TRBD2 (5 bases). This CDR3 spans 14 amino acids. The germline V gene encodes CDR1 GTSNPN and CDR2 SVGIG (reference sequence). V lost 4 bases and J lost 4, with 15 bases in between. In DNA, the CDR3 is TGTGCCTGGACCCCCCTCCCGGGGTCAGATACGCAGTATTTT. Its translation: CAWTPLPGSDTQYF.

The chain recombines TRBV5-1 with TRBJ1-1, with 8 bases matching TRBD1. Germline V gene lookup returns CDR1 SGHRS and CDR2 YFSETQ. V trimming: 4 bases; J trimming: 1 base; junction bases outside the gene matches: 9. The CDR3 has 16 residues. The CDR3 loop reads CASSALQGAANTEAFF. CDR3 DNA: TGCGCCAGCAGCGCGCTGCAGGGGGCAGCGAACACTGAAGCTTTCTTT.

The chain recombines TRBV6-1 with TRBJ1-3; tentative D call: TRBD1 (6 bases). The V gene's germline CDR1 is MNHNS and CDR2 SASEGT. This CDR3 has 17 residues. Trimming took off 0 bases at V and 0 bases at J, with 12 bases between the two ends. The CDR3 nucleotides read TGTGCCAGCAGTGAAGCGGGGGGGCTTGGCTCTGGAAACACCATATATTTT. Amino acid sequence: CASSEAGGLGSGNTIYF.

The rearrangement joins TRBV19 to TRBJ2-1; maybe TRBD2 (5 bases). The germline V gene has CDR1 LNHDA and CDR2 SQIVND (reference sequence). The CDR3 is 16 residues long. V shed 10 bases and J shed 0 bases, with 19 bases lying between them. The CDR3 nucleotides read TGTGCCACTCGTTTTAGCGCTACGAGCTCCTACAATGAGCAGTTCTTC. Translated: CATRFSATSSYNEQFF.

The V and J genes are TRBV5-6 and TRBJ1-1; D possibly corresponds to TRBD1 (6 bases). CDR1 is SGHDT and CDR2 is YYEEEE in the germline V gene. CDR3 length equals 14 residues. Trimming cost V 5 bases and J 5 bases, with 16 bases left between them. The CDR3 DNA is TGTGCCAGCAGACTTCGGGGGGCGGGAACTGAAGCTTTCTTT. Translating it yields CASRLRGAGTEAFF.

The chain uses TRBV9 and TRBJ2-3; D might be TRBD2 (6 bases). Per the germline V gene, CDR1 is SGDLS and CDR2 is YYNGEE. Deletions cut 0 bases from V and 8 bases from J, with 10 bases between. The CDR3 runs to 13 residues. The chain's CDR3 is CASSVEEGLTQYF. The CDR3 nucleotides are TGTGCCAGCAGCGTAGAGGAGGGCCTTACGCAGTATTTT.

The chain recombines TRBV18 with TRBJ1-6; D uncertain. Trimming left V 2 bases short and J 1 base short, with 9 bases between. The CDR3 is 16 residues long. In germline, CDR1 is KGHSH, CDR2 LQKENI. The CDR3, as DNA: TGTGCCAGCTCACCAGAAGGGAGGTCCTATAATTCACCCCTCCACTTT. It yields the protein CASSPEGRSYNSPLHF.

The V gene is TRBV28, the J gene TRBJ1-4; 7 bases fit TRBD1. This CDR3 region has 15 residues. CDR1 is MDHEN and CDR2 is SYDVKM in the germline V gene. The junction had 11 bases not matched to a gene; V was cut back by 5 bases and J by 8 bases. Here the CDR3 reads CASSLTTGAVEKLFF. CDR3 in DNA: TGTGCCAGCAGTCTTACCACAGGGGCGGTAGAAAAACTGTTTTTT. Combining the CDR3 with reference TRBV28 and TRBJ1-4 gives the whole variable domain DVKVTQSSRYLVKRTGEKVFLECVQDMDHENMFWYRQDPGLGLRLIYFSYDVKMKEKGDIPEGYSVSREKKERFSLILESASTNQTSMYLCASSLTTGAVEKLFFGSGTQLSVL.

The chain employs TRBV14 and TRBJ2-3, with TRBD2 matching 16 bases. V was clipped by 4 bases and J by 4 bases; unmatched bases: 11. This CDR3 region has 19 residues. The germline CDR1 and CDR2 sequences are SGHDN and FVKESK. CDR3 sequence (DNA): TGTGCCAGCAGCCTCAGGGGACTAGCGGGAGGGCCTCGGGCAGATACGCAGTATTTT. Its protein product is CASSLRGLAGGPRADTQYF. Full variable domain (remainder filled in from reference TRBV14 and TRBJ2-3): EAGVTQFPSHSVIEKGQTVTLRCDPISGHDNLYWYRRVMGKEIKFLLHFVKESKQDESGMPNNRFLAERTGGTYSTLKVQPAELEDSGVYFCASSLRGLAGGPRADTQYFGPGTRLTVL.

The chain uses TRBV3-1 (or the pseudogene TRBV3-2) and TRBJ1-6, with 7 bases matching TRBD1. J gave up 5 bases and V 1 base, and 5 bases lay outside the gene matches. Per germline, CDR1 LGHDT and CDR2 YNNKEL (reference sequence). The CDR3 length is 16 residues. CDR3 protein: CASSQVAGGNNSPLHF. The CDR3 DNA follows: TGTGCCAGCAGCCAAGTGGCAGGGGGAAATAATTCACCCCTCCACTTT.

As concerns this clone: It is likely a read error, because the conserved phenylalanine at the end of the CDR3 is missing. The limits of the CDR3 on the DNA are not certain, so only TCRdb's listed CDR3 is given. The chain is built from TRBV7-9 and TRBJ1-4; the D call in the table, TRBD1, was not verified against the DNA. The CDR3 spans 13 residues, counting both ends. Germline values: CDR1 SEHNR, CDR2 FQNEAQ (reference sequence). CDR3 residues: CASSNRDRGHLGL.

J is TRBJ1-1 and V is TRBV7-2, with TRBD1 matching over 9 bases. Germline values: CDR1 SGHTA, CDR2 FQGNSA. The CDR3 contains 17 residues. The ends lost 1 base at V and 1 base at J; junction bases unmatched: 7. CDR3 sequence: CASSLGRGQGTNTEAFF. CDR3 nucleotide sequence: TGTGCCAGCAGCTTAGGGCGGGGACAGGGAACGAACACTGAAGCTTTCTTT.

This clone was seen at least ten times. V usage is TRBV7-9 and J usage is TRBJ2-7, with TRBD2 identical over 10 bases. CDR1 is SEHNR and CDR2 is FQNEAQ in the germline V gene (reference sequence). V shed 5 bases, J shed 5 bases, and the junction held 6 bases outside the gene matches. The CDR3 covers 14 residues. The CDR3 reads CASSPGTSVDEQYF. In nucleotides, the CDR3 is TGTGCCAGCAGCCCCGGGACTAGCGTCGACGAGCAGTACTTC.

This clone was seen a single time. The V call is TRBV15, the J call TRBJ1-6; 7 nucleotides match TRBD1. With V trimmed by 3 bases and J by 4 bases, 6 bases remained unmatched. There are 16 residues in the CDR3. CDR1 is LNHNV and CDR2 is YYDKDF in the germline V gene (reference sequence). The CDR3 DNA is TGTGCCACCAGCAGCCTCAGGGGGAATTATAATTCACCCCTCCACTTT. Protein: CATSSLRGNYNSPLHF. Together with reference TRBV15 and TRBJ1-6, the CDR3 gives the full variable domain: DAMVIQNPRYQVTQFGKPVTLSCSQTLNHNVMYWYQQKSSQAPKLLFHYYDKDFNNEADTPDNFQSRRPNTSFCFLDIRSPGLGDTAMYLCATSSLRGNYNSPLHFGNGTRLTVT.

This clone was counted once. V and J are TRBV7-2 and TRBJ1-2; D unresolved. Trimming stripped 1 base from V and 10 bases from J, with 16 bases between. The germline CDR1 and CDR2 sequences are SGHTA and FQGNSA. The CDR3 has 14 amino acids. CDR3 amino acids: CASSLVTGQDLYTF. Written as DNA, the CDR3 is TGTGCCAGCAGCTTAGTAACTGGGCAGGATCTCTACACCTTC.

The J gene is TRBJ2-2, the V gene TRBV12-3 or TRBV12-4; a weak D match, TRBD2 (5 bases). V was clipped by 3 bases and J by 6 bases, with 8 bases between them. CDR3 length: 13 residues. CDR3 sequence reads: CASSFVRAGELFF. CDR3 nucleotide sequence: TGTGCCAGCAGTTTCGTGAGGGCCGGGGAGCTGTTTTTT.

The chain couples TRBV7-9 to TRBJ2-7; D remains ambiguous. V lost 5 bases and J lost 2, with 16 bases in between. The CDR3 has 15 amino acids. Germline CDR1 is SEHNR and CDR2 is FQNEAQ (reference sequence). This CDR3 is CASSPSQVPPYEQYF. Written as DNA, the CDR3 is TGTGCCAGCAGCCCTTCCCAGGTCCCTCCCTACGAGCAGTACTTC.

This clone was detected a few times. The chain employs TRBV18 and TRBJ2-7, with D possibly TRBD1 on 5 matching bases. Trimming shortened V by 3 bases and J by 6 bases, and 18 bases separated the two germline ends. The CDR3 totals 15 residues. Germline V gives CDR1 KGHSH, CDR2 LQKENI. In DNA, the CDR3 is TGTGCCAGCTCACCTTATCAGGTTCCTCAGGGCGAGCAGTACTTC. Residues: CASSPYQVPQGEQYF.

This clone was detected a few times. The CDR3 bases are TGTGCCAGCAGTTTAAGACAGGGTGGCTACACCTTC. As protein: CASSLRQGGYTF. The genes are TRBV12-3 or TRBV12-4 and TRBJ1-2, with 7 bases aligning to TRBD1. The junction had 1 base not matched to a gene; V was cut back by 2 bases and J by 7 bases. This CDR3 has 12 residues.